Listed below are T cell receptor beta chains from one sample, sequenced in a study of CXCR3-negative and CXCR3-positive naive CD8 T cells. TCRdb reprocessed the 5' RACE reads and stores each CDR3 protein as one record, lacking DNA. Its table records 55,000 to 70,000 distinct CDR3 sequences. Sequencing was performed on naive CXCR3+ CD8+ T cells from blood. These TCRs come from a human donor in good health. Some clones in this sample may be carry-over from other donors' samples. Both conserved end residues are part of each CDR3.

cdr3_aa: CASSLWGLEVDEQFF
j_call: TRBJ2-1
v_call: TRBV12-3/TRBV12-4

cdr3_aa: CASSQRGDSYNEQFF
j_call: TRBJ2-1
v_call: TRBV28

cdr3_aa: CASSSELKSIYNEQFF
j_call: TRBJ2-1
v_call: TRBV7-9

cdr3_aa: CASSQDIEAFF
j_call: TRBJ1-1
v_call: TRBV19

cdr3_aa: CASKGRITYNSPLHF
j_call: TRBJ1-6
v_call: TRBV6-9

cdr3_aa: CSARELGTSGRGGTDTQYF
j_call: TRBJ2-3
v_call: TRBV20-1

cdr3_aa: CASSLDYSGWGNEQFF
j_call: TRBJ2-1
v_call: TRBV7-2

cdr3_aa: CSAKPRDRSDEQYF
j_call: TRBJ2-7
v_call: TRBV20-1

cdr3_aa: CASSIKLSGASYEQYF
j_call: TRBJ2-7
v_call: TRBV19

cdr3_aa: CASSIYGTSGGELFF
j_call: TRBJ2-2
v_call: TRBV9

cdr3_aa: CSVLDRNIQYF
j_call: TRBJ2-4
v_call: TRBV29-1

cdr3_aa: CASSVPGGVLYF
j_call: TRBJ2-4
v_call: TRBV9

cdr3_aa: CASSNREAGELFF
j_call: TRBJ2-2
v_call: TRBV9

cdr3_aa: CASSQGRGDYEQYF
j_call: TRBJ2-7
v_call: TRBV4-3

cdr3_aa: CASSQVAVGPDTQYF
j_call: TRBJ2-3
v_call: TRBV4-1

cdr3_aa: CSVVWGRHGDEQYF
j_call: TRBJ2-7
v_call: TRBV29-1

cdr3_aa: CASSLAASGANVLTF
j_call: TRBJ2-6
v_call: TRBV11-2

cdr3_aa: CASSPTTGEVETQYF
j_call: TRBJ2-5
v_call: TRBV6-2/TRBV6-3

cdr3_aa: CASSYGQGILNEQFF
j_call: TRBJ2-1
v_call: TRBV6-5

cdr3_aa: CASSQEMPIGSYNEQFF
j_call: TRBJ2-1
v_call: TRBV4-3